The rows below give T cell receptor beta chains drawn from one sample of a study of blood T cell repertoires in COVID-19. The data were produced by immunoSEQ multiplex PCR, yet TCRdb's version contains in-frame clones alone and is incomplete. The top ten clones hold over 5% of a sample with roughly 100,000 clones, about 90% of them seen once. The source material was peripheral blood. The receptors were gathered from a young man with COVID-19, enrolled during active disease. Both conserved end residues are part of each CDR3. The order of the fields is CDR3 DNA, CDR3 protein, D gene, V gene, clone size, J gene. The D gene is left open where the match is weak. Clone size is given for some rows only: seen once, a few or many times, or a class if the clone is expanded.

TGTGCCATCAGACGGGAGGGCTATGGCTACACCTTC,CAIRREGYGYTF,.,TRBV10-3,.,TRBJ1-2
TGTGCCAGCAGGCTCACAGGGGAAGCCGGGGAGCTGTTTTTT,CASRLTGEAGELFF,TRBD1,TRBV28,once,TRBJ2-2
TGTGTGGGGGGACTAGCCCAGGGGGATGAGCAGTTCTTC,CVGGLAQGDEQFF,TRBD2,TRBV5-4,once,TRBJ2-1
TGCAGCGTTGCGTCCAGGCTTAACCTGAACACTGAAGCTTTCTTT,CSVASRLNLNTEAFF,.,TRBV29-1,.,TRBJ1-1
TGTGCCAGCAGCCCGGGACAGGGGACCTCCCTGCAGTACTTC,CASSPGQGTSLQYF,TRBD1,TRBV5-6,.,TRBJ2-7
TGTGCCAGCAGCTTACGCGGGACGGCCAACGAGCAGTACTTC,CASSLRGTANEQYF,.,TRBV11-2,few,TRBJ2-7
TGTGCCAGCAGCTACCCCTCCGGGAGGGGCCTGTCCTTC,CASSYPSGRGLSF,TRBD2,TRBV11-3,.,TRBJ2-4
TGCGCCAGCAGCCAAGCGGGAGGGCCATCAGATACGCAGTATTTT,CASSQAGGPSDTQYF,TRBD2,TRBV4-3,.,TRBJ2-3
TGCGCCAGCAGTGAGACCCTAACAGGCTCCTACGAGCAGTACTTC,CASSETLTGSYEQYF,.,TRBV10-1,.,TRBJ2-7
TGTGCCAGCAGCCTAGACACCCCAGTAGGGGGGCCCCAGCATTTT,CASSLDTPVGGPQHF,.,TRBV7-9,.,TRBJ1-5
TGCGCCAGCAGCCTCGGACAGATTAACACCGGGGAGCTGTTTTTT,CASSLGQINTGELFF,.,TRBV5-1,.,TRBJ2-2
TGTGCCAGCAGTCTCGGGGGTGTGGATGGCTACACCTTC,CASSLGGVDGYTF,.,TRBV12-3/TRBV12-4,.,TRBJ1-2
TGTGCCAGCAGCGCAGGGAACAATCAGCCCCAGCATTTT,CASSAGNNQPQHF,.,TRBV14,.,TRBJ1-5
TGTGCCACCAGTGTCGGGTCCTACAATGAGCAGTTCTTC,CATSVGSYNEQFF,.,TRBV24-1,.,TRBJ2-1
TGTGCCAGCAGCCCCTACCACGGGAGTGGCTACGAGCAGTACTTC,CASSPYHGSGYEQYF,.,TRBV2,.,TRBJ2-7
TGTGCCAGCCGCCGAGGGTACGAGCAGTACTTC,CASRRGYEQYF,.,TRBV27,.,TRBJ2-7
TGCGCCAGCAGCCGGGGACTAGCGGGAGTTCTTAGCACAGATACGCAGTATTTT,CASSRGLAGVLSTDTQYF,TRBD2,TRBV5-1,.,TRBJ2-3
TGTGCCAGCAGTGAATTTGGGGCCACCGGGGAGCTGTTTTTT,CASSEFGATGELFF,.,TRBV25-1,.,TRBJ2-2
TGTGCCAGCAGTGCAGGAAATCAGCCCCAGCATTTT,CASSAGNQPQHF,.,TRBV2,.,TRBJ1-5
TGTGCCAGCAGCGTAGCTGTGTCGGGGAGGCGCACCGGGGAGCTGTTTTTT,CASSVAVSGRRTGELFF,.,TRBV9,.,TRBJ2-2
TGTGCCAGCAGCCAAGATACGACAGATTATTATGGCTACACCTTC,CASSQDTTDYYGYTF,.,TRBV14,.,TRBJ1-2
TGCAGCGTTGACAGTCGGACCAGCGGGAGTTCAGATACGCAGTATTTT,CSVDSRTSGSSDTQYF,TRBD2,TRBV29-1,.,TRBJ2-3
TGTGCCAGCAGCCCGGGACAGTTCCAAGAGACCCAGTACTTC,CASSPGQFQETQYF,TRBD1,TRBV13,.,TRBJ2-5
TGTGCCATCAGTACTAGCGGAGGTTCTTCCTACGAGCAGTACTTC,CAISTSGGSSYEQYF,TRBD2,TRBV10-3,.,TRBJ2-7
TGTGCCAGCAGTTTATTGGGGACAGGGGTTGAAAAACTGTTTTTT,CASSLLGTGVEKLFF,TRBD1,TRBV27,.,TRBJ1-4
TGTGCCTCGCAGGCCCGCTCCTCCTATAATTCACCCCTCCACTTT,CASQARSSYNSPLHF,.,TRBV19,.,TRBJ1-6
TGTGCCAGCAGTTACGCGGCTCACCGTGAACAGTTCTTC,CASSYAAHREQFF,.,TRBV6-2/TRBV6-3,once,TRBJ2-1
TGTGCCAGCAGTGACTCAGGGGTGGGTACGCAGTATTTT,CASSDSGVGTQYF,.,TRBV6-4,.,TRBJ2-3
TGTGCCAGCAGCCTCAGGGGGCAAGGAAACACCATATATTTT,CASSLRGQGNTIYF,TRBD1,TRBV27,.,TRBJ1-3
TGTGCCAGCAGCTTGGCCGGGACAGGGAATGAAAAACTGCTTTTT,CASSLAGTGNEKLLF,TRBD1,TRBV5-6,.,TRBJ1-4
TGTGCCAGCAGATATCTAGGAATAACTGAAGCTTTCTTT,CASRYLGITEAFF,.,TRBV28,.,TRBJ1-1
TGCAGTGCACAGGGGGGGACTGAAGCTTTCTTT,CSAQGGTEAFF,TRBD1,TRBV20-1,once,TRBJ1-1
TGTGCCTGCTCGATAGGGAGGACGAGCTATGGCTACACCTTC,CACSIGRTSYGYTF,.,TRBV30,.,TRBJ1-2
TGTGCCAGCTCACCCTCTGGCTCGAACACTGAAGCTTTCTTT,CASSPSGSNTEAFF,.,TRBV18,.,TRBJ1-1
TGTGCCAGCAGCAAGGGACTAGCGGGAGACGAGACCCAGTACTTC,CASSKGLAGDETQYF,TRBD2,TRBV28,.,TRBJ2-5
TGCGCCAGCAGCTTAGCGGGCTCAAGCTCCTACAATGAGCAGTTCTTC,CASSLAGSSSYNEQFF,.,TRBV5-1,.,TRBJ2-1
TGTGCCAGCAGCTCTAGCCCAGGTGCGGGAGTGTTCTACGAGCAGTACTTC,CASSSSPGAGVFYEQYF,TRBD2,TRBV7-6,.,TRBJ2-7
TGTGCCAGCAGCGTATCAAGGACAGGGGGCGGTACCGGGGAGCTGTTTTTT,CASSVSRTGGGTGELFF,TRBD1,TRBV9,.,TRBJ2-2
TGTGCCAGCAGCGTAGGAGACAGGGCCTCTGGAAACACCATATATTTT,CASSVGDRASGNTIYF,TRBD1,TRBV9,once,TRBJ1-3
TGTGCCAGCAGCGGGGACTCCGGCGGACGTTCGAACACTGAAGCTTTCTTT,CASSGDSGGRSNTEAFF,.,TRBV9,.,TRBJ1-1
TGTGCCACCAGGGCAGACTCGCCGCCCTACGAGCAGTACTTC,CATRADSPPYEQYF,.,TRBV24-1,once,TRBJ2-7
TGTGCCAGCAAGAGGGAGGGAATCTACGAGCAGTACTTC,CASKREGIYEQYF,TRBD2,TRBV12-3/TRBV12-4,.,TRBJ2-7
TGTGCCAGCAGTTTATCGGCGGGACTGAGCAATCAGCCCCAGCATTTT,CASSLSAGLSNQPQHF,.,TRBV27,.,TRBJ1-5
TGCAGCGTTGAAGAACTCCCCGGCGGGGAGCTGTTTTTT,CSVEELPGGELFF,.,TRBV29-1,.,TRBJ2-2
TGTGCCAGCAGCGTAGTAGTAGCGGGAGCCAATGAGCAGTTCTTC,CASSVVVAGANEQFF,TRBD2,TRBV9,few,TRBJ2-1
TGTGCCAGCAGCTTGATCACTAGCGGATACAATGAGCAGTTCTTC,CASSLITSGYNEQFF,TRBD2,TRBV5-4,.,TRBJ2-1